A selection of T cell receptor beta chains follows, all from one sample in a study of T cell responses to AZD1222 COVID-19 vaccine. The assay was immunoSEQ multiplex PCR, and TCRdb's table has in-frame clones only and misses some. The data contain about 84,000 clones, approximately 90% of them seen just once; the ten biggest clones take up about 9.9%. This material consisted of peripheral blood, taken 28 days after the second AZD1222 dose. The receptors stem from an adult who received the AZD1222 COVID-19 vaccine. Both conserved end residues are part of each CDR3. The D gene is left open where the match is weak. Only part of the rows carry a size: once, few, many, or a class if the clone is expanded.

j_call,clone_size,d_call,v_call,cdr3_nt,cdr3_aa
TRBJ2-7,-,TRBD1,TRBV4-3,TGCGCCAGCAGCCGAGGCCGACAGGGTCCCTACGAGCAGTACTTC,CASSRGRQGPYEQYF
TRBJ2-1,-,-,TRBV20-1,TGCAGTGCTAGTTCGTCGGATTTTGCCTACAATGAGCAGTTCTTC,CSASSSDFAYNEQFF
TRBJ2-2,-,-,TRBV9,TGTGCCAGCAGCACCCAGGGTCAGGAGCCCTATGGGGAGCTGTTTTTT,CASSTQGQEPYGELFF
TRBJ1-1,-,-,TRBV12-3/TRBV12-4,TGTGCCAGCAGTTTCGAAGGGGCTTTCTTT,CASSFEGAFF
TRBJ1-3,-,-,TRBV9,TGTGCCAGCAGCGTACTGGGTACCCTGAGCTCTGGAAACACCATATATTTT,CASSVLGTLSSGNTIYF
TRBJ1-2,-,TRBD1,TRBV10-3,TGTGCCATCAGTGAAACAGGGGACTATGGCTACACCTTC,CAISETGDYGYTF
TRBJ2-7,-,TRBD1,TRBV7-2,TGTGCCAGCAGCTTAGGGACAGGGGGCTCCTACGAGCAGTACTTC,CASSLGTGGSYEQYF
TRBJ1-6,-,-,TRBV28,TGTGCCAGCAGTTTAACAGGGTGGGGGTATTCACCCCTCCACTTT,CASSLTGWGYSPLHF
TRBJ2-4,-,-,TRBV6-5,TGTGCCAGCAGTCTAGGGGGGTTAAGCAAAAACATTCAGTACTTC,CASSLGGLSKNIQYF
TRBJ2-2,-,TRBD2,TRBV7-3,TGTGCCAGCAGCGTCGGGGGGACCCGGGTCTCCGGGGAGCTGTTTTTT,CASSVGGTRVSGELFF
TRBJ1-3,-,-,TRBV9,TGTGCCAGCAGCGTAGGGCTCTCTGGAAACACCATATATTTT,CASSVGLSGNTIYF
TRBJ2-2,-,-,TRBV6-5,TGTGCCACCCTCGACCAGGGGTCCACCGGGGAGCTGTTTTTT,CATLDQGSTGELFF
TRBJ2-3,-,TRBD2,TRBV24-1,TGTGCCACCAGTGATTCTGGACTAGCGGGGAGCACAGATACGCAGTATTTT,CATSDSGLAGSTDTQYF
TRBJ2-1,-,TRBD1,TRBV7-9,TGTGCCAGCAGCTCCCTGACGGACAGGGATACCTACAATGAGCAGTTCTTC,CASSSLTDRDTYNEQFF
TRBJ1-5,-,TRBD1,TRBV5-6,TGTGCCAGCAGCGCGGGACAGGGGGGGCAGCCCCAGCATTTT,CASSAGQGGQPQHF
TRBJ2-2,-,-,TRBV28,TGTGCCAGCAGCTCCATCTCTCGTCAGGAGAACACCGGGGAGCTGTTTTTT,CASSSISRQENTGELFF
TRBJ2-2,-,TRBD2,TRBV10-3,TGTGCCATCAGTGAGACTTCAACGGGGGGGCCGGACACCGGGGAGCTGTTTTTT,CAISETSTGGPDTGELFF
TRBJ2-7,-,-,TRBV9,TGTGCCAGCAGCGCGCTGACTGGGACCGACGAGCAGTACTTC,CASSALTGTDEQYF
TRBJ2-7,-,TRBD1,TRBV4-1,TGCGCCAGCAGCCTAGGGACAGCTCCCTACGAGCAGTACTTC,CASSLGTAPYEQYF
TRBJ2-7,-,-,TRBV3-1/TRBV3-2,TGTGCCAGCAGCCGTCGGGGGGCGCGGAACTCCTACGAGCAGTACTTC,CASSRRGARNSYEQYF
TRBJ2-1,-,TRBD2,TRBV6-2/TRBV6-3,TGTGCCAGCAGCCACCCCACGCGACTAGCGGGGGGGCTTGAGGACAATGAGCAGTTCTTC,CASSHPTRLAGGLEDNEQFF
TRBJ2-1,-,TRBD2,TRBV7-6,TGTGCCAGCAGCCCGGGAGGGGACAATGAGCAGTTCTTC,CASSPGGDNEQFF
TRBJ2-4,once,-,TRBV13,TGTGCCAGCAGCTCCGTTGGACAAAACATTCAGTACTTC,CASSSVGQNIQYF
TRBJ1-6,-,TRBD1,TRBV7-8,TGTGCCAGCAGCCGCGACCCACAGGGGGCCTTCTATAATTCACCCCTCCACTTT,CASSRDPQGAFYNSPLHF
TRBJ2-7,-,-,TRBV12-3/TRBV12-4,TGTGCCAGCAGTTTTTTAGGACGGTACGAGCAGTACTTC,CASSFLGRYEQYF
TRBJ1-5,-,-,TRBV18,TGTGCCAGCTCACCCTTCCGGGAGAGCAATCAGCCCCAGCATTTT,CASSPFRESNQPQHF
TRBJ1-2,-,TRBD1,TRBV2,TGTGCCAGCAGTGGACAGGGTCAGGCTGGCTACACCTTC,CASSGQGQAGYTF
TRBJ1-6,-,TRBD1,TRBV6-4,TGTGCCAGCACCCGGGACAGGGGGCAAAGCTCCTATAATTCACCCCTCCACTTT,CASTRDRGQSSYNSPLHF
TRBJ1-4,once,TRBD1,TRBV11-2,TGTGCCAGCAGCCCTAGGACAGGGGCGATGGGCGGTGAAAAACTGTTTTTT,CASSPRTGAMGGEKLFF
TRBJ2-7,-,-,TRBV20-1,TGCAGTGCTAGTGTGGGGATCTCCTACGAGCAGTACTTC,CSASVGISYEQYF
TRBJ1-2,-,-,TRBV14,TGTGCCAGCAGCCAAGTGACAGGAGTCTATGGCTACACCTTC,CASSQVTGVYGYTF
TRBJ2-7,-,-,TRBV30,TGTGCCTGGAGTGCCCGAGGGGCGGTGTACGAGCAGTACTTC,CAWSARGAVYEQYF
TRBJ2-7,-,TRBD1,TRBV18,TGTGCCAGCTCTCCCGGGACAGACGGCTACGAGCAGTACTTC,CASSPGTDGYEQYF
TRBJ2-7,-,-,TRBV27,TGTGCCAGCAGTTTATCGATGGCCTACGAGCAGTACTTC,CASSLSMAYEQYF
TRBJ1-2,-,-,TRBV19,TGTGCCAGTAGTATTTTTGGCTATGGCTACACCTTC,CASSIFGYGYTF
TRBJ1-5,-,-,TRBV15,TGTGCCACCAGCAGAGATAGGCAGGGCAATCAGCCCCAGCATTTT,CATSRDRQGNQPQHF
TRBJ1-1,-,-,TRBV6-4,TGTGCCAGCAGTGACGGGCTGAACACTGAAGCTTTCTTT,CASSDGLNTEAFF
TRBJ1-6,-,TRBD1,TRBV9,TGTGCCAGCAGCTCATGGACAGGGAGAGGCAATTCACCCCTCCACTTT,CASSSWTGRGNSPLHF
TRBJ1-2,-,-,TRBV6-1,TGTGCCAGCAGTGAAGGGACAGCCGTAAACTATGGCTACACCTTC,CASSEGTAVNYGYTF